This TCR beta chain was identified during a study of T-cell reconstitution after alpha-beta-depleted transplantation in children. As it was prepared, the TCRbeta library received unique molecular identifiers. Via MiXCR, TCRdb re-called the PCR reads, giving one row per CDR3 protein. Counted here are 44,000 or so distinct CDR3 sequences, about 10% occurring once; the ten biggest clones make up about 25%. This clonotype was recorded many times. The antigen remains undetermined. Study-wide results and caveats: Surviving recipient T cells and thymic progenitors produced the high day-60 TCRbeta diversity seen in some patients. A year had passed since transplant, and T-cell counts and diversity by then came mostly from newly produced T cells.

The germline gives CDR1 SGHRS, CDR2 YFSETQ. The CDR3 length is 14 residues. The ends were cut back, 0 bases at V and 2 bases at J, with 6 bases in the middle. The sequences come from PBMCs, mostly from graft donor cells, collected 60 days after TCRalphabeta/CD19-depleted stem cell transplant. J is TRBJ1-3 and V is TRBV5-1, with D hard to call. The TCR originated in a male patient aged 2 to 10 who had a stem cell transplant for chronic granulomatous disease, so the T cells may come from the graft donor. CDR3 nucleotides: TGCGCCAGCAGCTTGGGTGGAACTGGAAACACCATATATTTT. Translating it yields CASSLGGTGNTIYF.